This passage covers 9 T cell receptor beta chains from one sample sequenced in a study of blood T cells in healthy people across ages. PCR was performed a second time for about 6 to 11 cycles using a sample-barcoded 5' primer and a J-beta primer mix. TCRdb reanalysed the 5' RACE reads using MiXCR and keeps one entry per CDR3 protein. The sample contains some 750,000 distinct CDR3 sequences, about 20% of which appear only once. Sequenced material: blood. The receptors were gathered from a man in his 70s in good health.

This clonotype was picked up many times. V is TRBV20-1 and J is TRBJ2-7, with 7 bases fitting TRBD2. The germline V gene encodes CDR1 DFQATT and CDR2 SNEGSKA (reference sequence). Unmatched junction bases numbered 17, after V lost 5 bases and J lost 7 bases. CDR3 length: 15 amino acids. CDR3 in amino acids: CSALGGMGSQGEQYF. The CDR3 coding sequence is TGCAGTGCTTTGGGAGGGATGGGCTCCCAGGGTGAGCAGTACTTC.

This chain connects TRBV6-2 or TRBV6-3 to TRBJ2-7; 9 nucleotides agree with TRBD1. The junction had 7 bases not matched to a gene; V was cut back by 5 bases and J by 5 bases. The CDR3 is 14 amino acids. CDR1 is MNHEY, CDR2 SVGEGT, per germline. DNA of the CDR3: TGTGCCAGCAGTCGGGACAGGGTTCGGCACGAGCAGTACTTC. This gives the protein CASSRDRVRHEQYF.

There are a few counts of this clonotype. The V and J genes are TRBV25-1 and TRBJ2-3; 7 bases agree with TRBD1. Germline V gives CDR1 MGHDK, CDR2 SYGVNS. V lost 9 bases, J lost 4 bases, and 16 bases stayed unmatched. The CDR3 has 16 amino acids. CDR3 in DNA: TGTGCCAGAGCCTCCCGGACAGGCCGGAGACCAGATACGCAGTATTTT. Amino acids: CARASRTGRRPDTQYF.

This clonotype was counted between two and nine times. The chain couples TRBV29-1 to TRBJ2-1; 7 bases fit TRBD2. CDR3 length equals 12 residues. V gave up 2 bases and J gave up 7 bases; unmatched junction bases: 2. The germline V gene has CDR1 SQVTM and CDR2 ANQGSEA. The CDR3 reads CSVEPSGNEQFF. In DNA, the CDR3 is TGCAGCGTTGAACCTAGCGGAAATGAGCAGTTCTTC.

As DNA, the CDR3 is TGCGCCAGCAGCACTCGGTCCGCGACGGAGACCCAGTACTTC. Translating gives CASSTRSATETQYF. The chain joins TRBV5-1 to TRBJ2-5; D is unclear. Between the trimmed V and J ends, which lost 4 bases and 5 bases, there was a span of 15 bases. Germline V gives CDR1 SGHRS, CDR2 YFSETQ. This CDR3 is built from 14 residues.

The CDR3 here is CSARDGPPGQYF. For the CDR3, the DNA is TGCAGTGCTAGAGATGGACCCCCAGGGCAGTACTTC. The chain joins TRBV20-1 to TRBJ2-5; tentative D call: TRBD1 (5 bases). V shed 0 bases and J shed 11 bases, with 13 bases lying between them. From germline, CDR1 is DFQATT and CDR2 SNEGSKA (reference sequence). The CDR3 length is 12 residues.

This clonotype has just a few counts. The gene calls are TRBV4-1 and TRBJ2-1; the match to TRBD1 covers 11 bases. Germline trimming cut 5 bases from V and 6 bases from J; bases unmatched to any gene: 12. Germline loops: CDR1 MGHRA, CDR2 YSYEKL. The CDR3 consists of 17 residues. CDR3 in DNA: TGCGCCAGCAGCTTCGCCGGGACAGGGGGTGTTGGCAATGAGCAGTTCTTC. This codes for CASSFAGTGGVGNEQFF.

CDR3 nucleotide sequence: TGTGCCAGCAGTAGCCTGGGGGGGTTTTACGAGCAGTACTTC. Protein product: CASSSLGGFYEQYF. The V and J genes are TRBV12-3 or TRBV12-4 and TRBJ2-7; 7 bases align to TRBD2. The CDR3 has 14 residues. Trimming at V came to 5 bases and at J to 4 bases, leaving 8 bases not matched to a gene.

The V call is TRBV11-2, the J call TRBJ2-5; D not resolved. Trimming removed 3 bases from V and 6 bases from J, with 5 bases in between. The length of the CDR3 is 11 residues. The germline V gene has CDR1 SGHAT and CDR2 FQNNGV. This chain's CDR3 is CASSFGKTQYF. The CDR3 coding sequence is TGTGCCAGCAGCTTTGGAAAGACCCAGTACTTC.